These 30 T cell receptor beta chains came from one sample sequenced in a study of blood T cell repertoires in COVID-19. The data were produced by immunoSEQ multiplex PCR, yet TCRdb's version contains in-frame clones alone and is incomplete. Of about 48,000 clones listed, roughly 84% are singletons. Sample: peripheral blood. Receptors originate from a woman in her sixties or seventies with acute or convalescent COVID-19.

A single count supports this clone. V gene TRBV7-9 combines with J gene TRBJ2-1, with D possibly being TRBD1 (6 bases). Trimming shortened V by 5 bases and J by 4 bases, and 18 bases separated the two germline ends. The CDR3 loop spans 16 amino acids. The germline gives CDR1 SEHNR, CDR2 FQNEAQ (reference sequence). The CDR3 DNA reads TGTGCCAGCAGCCTGACAGGAGTGGATCCTTACAATGAGCAGTTCTTC. It translates to CASSLTGVDPYNEQFF. Filled out from reference TRBV7-9 and TRBJ2-1, the complete variable domain reads DTGVSQNPRHKITKRGQNVTFRCDPISEHNRLYWYRQTLGQGPEFLTYFQNEAQLEKSRLLSDRFSAERPKGSFSTLEIQRTEQGDSAMYLCASSLTGVDPYNEQFFGPGTRLTVL.

The chain recombines TRBV7-2 with TRBJ2-7, with D possibly being TRBD2 (6 bases). Trimming removed 5 bases at V and 2 bases at J, with 13 bases between. This CDR3 is 14 amino acids long. Per the germline V gene, CDR1 is SGHTA and CDR2 is FQGNSA. The CDR3 nucleotides read TGTGCCAGCAGCCCCCGGGCGGGGACCTACGAGCAGTACTTC. Translation gives CASSPRAGTYEQYF. Full variable domain (rest looked up from reference TRBV7-2 and TRBJ2-7): GAGVSQSPSNKVTEKGKDVELRCDPISGHTALYWYRQSLGQGLEFLIYFQGNSAPDKSGLPSDRFSAERTGGSVSTLTIQRTQQEDSAVYLCASSPRAGTYEQYFGPGTRLTVT.

The chain employs TRBV13 and TRBJ2-1, with a possible D match to TRBD2 (5 bases). Trimming removed 6 bases at V and 9 bases at J, with 9 bases between. Germline V gene lookup returns CDR1 PRHDT and CDR2 FYEKMQ (reference sequence). The CDR3 contains 11 residues. The CDR3 sequence: CASSLGGEQFF. Here the CDR3 DNA reads TGTGCCAGCAGTCTCGGAGGTGAGCAGTTCTTC.

The chain recombines TRBV2 with TRBJ1-1; maybe TRBD1 (5 bases). Trimming took 5 bases from V and 1 from J, leaving 8 bases between them. This CDR3 contains 13 residues. Germline assignment: CDR1 SNHLY and CDR2 FYNNEI. The CDR3 DNA reads as TGTGCCAGCAGTACACAGGAGAACACTGAAGCTTTCTTT. Encoded protein: CASSTQENTEAFF. Full variable domain (outside the CDR3, taken from reference TRBV2 and TRBJ1-1): EPEVTQTPSHQVTQMGQEVILRCVPISNHLYFYWYRQILGQKVEFLVSFYNNEISEKSEIFDDQFSVERPDGSNFTLKIRSTKLEDSAMYFCASSTQENTEAFFGQGTRLTVV.

V is TRBV11-2 and J is TRBJ2-3; TRBD2 aligns across 11 bases. The germline gives CDR1 SGHAT, CDR2 FQNNGV. Unmatched junction bases numbered 4, after V lost 2 bases and J lost 3 bases. The CDR3 totals 16 residues. As DNA, the CDR3 is TGTGCCAGCAGCTTACTAGCGGGAGGAGGAACAGATACGCAGTATTTT. Translating gives CASSLLAGGGTDTQYF.

This sequence joins TRBV13 and TRBJ2-3, with 10 bases matching TRBD2. The V gene's germline CDR1 is PRHDT and CDR2 FYEKMQ (reference sequence). This CDR3 is built from 19 residues. V gave up 7 bases and J gave up 3 bases; unmatched junction bases: 19. The CDR3 here is CASTGFKLAGAQKTDTQYF. The CDR3 DNA is TGTGCCAGCACCGGTTTTAAGCTAGCGGGGGCCCAAAAAACAGATACGCAGTATTTT. The entire variable domain, with the rest obtained from reference TRBV13 and TRBJ2-3, is as follows: AAGVIQSPRHLIKEKRETATLKCYPIPRHDTVYWYQQGPGQDPQFLISFYEKMQSDKGSIPDRFSAQQFSDYHSELNMSSLELGDSALYFCASTGFKLAGAQKTDTQYFGPGTRLTVL.

The chain's CDR3 is CASSVTQGAGEKLFF. The CDR3 DNA reads as TGTGCCAGCAGCGTCACACAGGGGGCAGGTGAAAAACTGTTTTTT. The rearrangement links TRBV9 to TRBJ1-4, with 9 bases identical to TRBD1. CDR3 length: 15 amino acids. Germline V gene lookup returns CDR1 SGDLS and CDR2 YYNGEE. The V gene end was trimmed by 2 bases and the J gene end by 7 bases; junction bases not matched to a gene: 6.

The V gene is TRBV29-1, the J gene TRBJ1-5; 7 bases line up with TRBD1. From germline, CDR1 is SQVTM and CDR2 ANQGSEA. The J segment lost 4 bases and the V segment lost 4 bases, leaving 4 bases of the junction unmatched. The CDR3 is 13 amino acids. CDR3 sequence (DNA): TGCAGCGTTGGGGGACAGACTAATCAGCCCCAGCATTTT. It codes for CSVGGQTNQPQHF.

This chain uses TRBV2 with TRBJ2-5, with D perhaps TRBD1 (5 bases). Trimming stripped 0 bases from V and 1 base from J, with 6 bases between. The CDR3 sequence is 14 residues long. CDR1 and CDR2 from the germline V gene are SNHLY and FYNNEI. CDR3 DNA: TGTGCCAGCAGTGAAGCTGACAGCCAAGAGACCCAGTACTTC. This gives the protein CASSEADSQETQYF.

This chain uses TRBV7-9 with TRBJ2-2; maybe TRBD1 (5 bases). The CDR3 has 19 residues. V was cut by 2 bases and J by 2 bases, with 21 bases left in between. Germline V lookup: CDR1 SEHNR, CDR2 FQNEAQ (reference sequence). As DNA, the CDR3 is TGTGCCAGCAGCTTACCCCTCCCCCCCCAGGGAATAAACACCGGGGAGCTGTTTTTT. The encoded protein is CASSLPLPPQGINTGELFF.

The chain uses TRBV6-2 or TRBV6-3 and TRBJ1-5; TRBD1 is a possible D gene (5 bases). Germline CDR1 and CDR2: MNHEY and SVGEGT. The ends were cut back, 4 bases at V and 1 base at J, with 11 bases in the middle. The length of the CDR3 is 15 residues. The CDR3 DNA follows: TGTGCCAGCAGTTCCAGGGAGGGCAGCAATCAGCCCCAGCATTTT. Translation gives CASSSREGSNQPQHF.

CDR3 coding DNA: TGTGCTAGTGGTTTGACTAGGGAGACCCAGTACTTC. Translated, it gives CASGLTRETQYF. The rearrangement links TRBV12-5 to TRBJ2-5, with a tentative D call TRBD2 (5 bases). Per germline, CDR1 LGHNT and CDR2 FRNRAP. This CDR3 has 12 amino acids. The ends were cut back, 2 bases at V and 5 bases at J, with 6 bases in the middle. Filled out from reference TRBV12-5 and TRBJ2-5, the complete variable domain reads DARVTQTPRHKVTEMGQEVTMRCQPILGHNTVFWYRQTMMQGLELLAYFRNRAPLDDSGMPKDRFSAEMPDATLATLKIQPSEPRDSAVYFCASGLTRETQYFGPGTRLLVL.

The chain links TRBV6-5 to TRBJ2-1, with 7 bases matching TRBD1. The CDR3 extends over 15 amino acids. Germline CDR1 MNHEY, CDR2 SVGAGI. The J segment lost 8 bases and the V segment lost 0 bases, leaving 7 bases of the junction unmatched. The CDR3 region is CASSYSGGAFDEQFF. The CDR3 nucleotides are TGTGCCAGCAGTTACTCAGGGGGCGCTTTCGATGAGCAGTTCTTC.

This chain joins TRBV2 and TRBJ1-5; no clear D gene. Deletions cut 5 bases from V and 0 bases from J, with 11 bases between. The CDR3 is 15 residues long. Germline CDR1 SNHLY, CDR2 FYNNEI. CDR3 sequence: CASSLDTNSNQPQHF. The CDR3 DNA is TGTGCCAGCAGTCTCGACACAAATAGCAATCAGCCCCAGCATTTT.

The chain links TRBV10-3 to TRBJ1-1; 10 bases fit TRBD1. The CDR3 spans 12 residues. V lost 10 bases, J lost 3 bases, and 2 bases stayed unmatched. CDR1 and CDR2 (germline): ENHRY, SYGVKD. In DNA form, the CDR3 reads TGTGCCACTGGGACAGGGGACACTGAAGCTTTCTTT. Protein: CATGTGDTEAFF.

The V gene is TRBV25-1, the J gene TRBJ1-1, with D tentatively TRBD1 (5 bases). The germline V and J ends were trimmed by 8 bases and 2 bases, with 15 bases remaining between them. The CDR3 extends over 14 amino acids. The germline CDR1 and CDR2 sequences are MGHDK and SYGVNS. CDR3 in amino acids: CASCGRGYNTEAFF. The CDR3 nucleotides read TGTGCCAGCTGTGGTAGGGGCTACAACACTGAAGCTTTCTTT.

The V call is TRBV7-2, the J call TRBJ2-7, with 11 bases that match TRBD2. Germline trimming cut 1 base from V and 1 base from J; bases unmatched to any gene: 3. This CDR3 has 16 residues. Germline loops: CDR1 SGHTA, CDR2 FQGNSA. As DNA, the CDR3 is TGTGCCAGCAGCTTAGGACTAGCGGGACCTTCCTACGAGCAGTACTTC. It yields the protein CASSLGLAGPSYEQYF.

V usage is TRBV10-3 and J usage is TRBJ1-1, with D possibly being TRBD1 (6 bases). Germline V gives CDR1 ENHRY, CDR2 SYGVKD. Trimming removed 4 bases from V and 0 bases from J, with 6 bases in between. The CDR3 is made up of 13 amino acids. CDR3 loop: CAISGTVNTEAFF. For the CDR3, the DNA is TGTGCCATCAGTGGGACAGTGAACACTGAAGCTTTCTTT.

This chain joins TRBV19 and TRBJ2-1; 10 nucleotides line up with TRBD2. V shed 5 bases and J 3 bases; nucleotides not matched to a gene: 7. The CDR3 has 16 amino acids. Germline CDR1 is LNHDA and CDR2 is SQIVND (reference sequence). CDR3 sequence: CASSSEREGDYNEQFF. DNA of the CDR3: TGTGCCAGTAGTTCGGAGCGGGAGGGAGACTACAATGAGCAGTTCTTC. Variable domain in full (rest from reference TRBV19 and TRBJ2-1): DGGITQSPKYLFRKEGQNVTLSCEQNLNHDAMYWYRQDPGQGLRLIYYSQIVNDFQKGDIAEGYSVSREKKESFPLTVTSAQKNPTAFYLCASSSEREGDYNEQFFGPGTRLTVL.

The V and J genes are TRBV11-2 and TRBJ2-3; a weak D match, TRBD2 (5 bases). The CDR3 has 15 residues. Germline CDR1 reads SGHAT; CDR2 reads FQNNGV. Trimming took off 4 bases at V and 2 bases at J, with 13 bases between the two ends. CDR3 nucleotides: TGTGCCAGCAGCTCACAACGGGGTCCCACAGATACGCAGTATTTT. Translation: CASSSQRGPTDTQYF.

The chain combines TRBV18 with TRBJ1-2; the D is unclear. The CDR3 runs to 18 residues. Per germline, CDR1 KGHSH and CDR2 LQKENI. With 0 bases removed from V and 0 bases from J, the gap between germline ends came to 17 bases. CDR3 nucleotide sequence: TGTGCCAGCTCACCACCGGCCTCGGGGTACACTTCTAACTATGGCTACACCTTC. Its protein is CASSPPASGYTSNYGYTF.

The V and J genes are TRBV2 and TRBJ1-2; D is undetermined. V was shortened by 5 bases and J by 5 bases, with 9 bases between the two germline ends. CDR3 length: 12 residues. CDR1 SNHLY and CDR2 FYNNEI come from the germline V gene. CDR3 DNA sequence: TGTGCCAGCAGTCCTCAGAGGTATGGCTACACCTTC. It codes for CASSPQRYGYTF.

J is TRBJ2-3 and V is TRBV28; TRBD2 aligns across 13 bases. Germline-derived CDR1 and CDR2 are MDHEN and SYDVKM. This CDR3 region has 16 residues. The V and J ends lost 6 bases and 0 bases, in that order; junction bases with no gene match: 3. For the CDR3, the DNA is TGTGCCAGCAGGGGGACTAGCGGGGCTAGCACAGATACGCAGTATTTT. It specifies CASRGTSGASTDTQYF.

The chain has TRBV11-2 and TRBJ2-1, with TRBD2 matching 11 bases. The CDR3 runs 17 residues. With 5 bases clipped from V and 3 bases from J, the junction kept 9 bases outside the gene matches. Germline V gene data show CDR1 as SGHAT and CDR2 as FQNNGV. The CDR3 DNA reads as TGTGCCAGCAGCCCGACTTTAGCGGGAGGGAACTACAATGAGCAGTTCTTC. It specifies CASSPTLAGGNYNEQFF.

This chain connects TRBV7-2 to TRBJ1-5; D call uncertain. CDR3 length: 13 amino acids. Germline values: CDR1 SGHTA, CDR2 FQGNSA. V lost 1 base and J lost 8, with 9 bases in between. The CDR3 bases are TGTGCCAGCAGCTTAGGAGGGCTTAAGCCCCAGCATTTT. Protein product: CASSLGGLKPQHF.

The chain combines TRBV5-5 with TRBJ2-3; D is possibly TRBD1 (6 bases). CDR3 length equals 13 residues. In germline, CDR1 is SGHKS, CDR2 YYEKEE (reference sequence). V lost 4 bases, J lost 3 bases, and 9 bases lay in between. The CDR3: CASSLQGTDTQYF. CDR3 in DNA: TGTGCCAGCAGCCTCCAGGGGACAGATACGCAGTATTTT. Based on the CDR3 plus reference TRBV5-5 and TRBJ2-3, the full variable domain is DAGVTQSPTHLIKTRGQQVTLRCSPISGHKSVSWYQQVLGQGPQFIFQYYEKEERGRGNFPDRFSARQFPNYSSELNVNALLLGDSALYLCASSLQGTDTQYFGPGTRLTVL.

This clone was observed once. V and J are TRBV4-1 and TRBJ2-1; TRBD2 agrees at 7 bases. Per the germline V gene, CDR1 is MGHRA and CDR2 is YSYEKL. Germline trimming cut 7 bases from V and 0 bases from J; bases unmatched to any gene: 6. This CDR3 is built from 15 residues. This CDR3 is CASKMGGGSYNEQFF. The CDR3, as DNA: TGCGCCAGCAAAATGGGGGGGGGCTCCTACAATGAGCAGTTCTTC.

The rearrangement joins TRBV15 to TRBJ1-2; 8 positions agree with TRBD1. Germline V CDR1 and CDR2: LNHNV, YYDKDF (reference sequence). With 8 bases clipped from V and 4 bases from J, the junction kept 9 bases outside the gene matches. CDR3 length: 14 amino acids. This chain's CDR3 is CATSGTGFSYGYTF. DNA for the CDR3: TGTGCCACCTCCGGGACAGGTTTTTCCTATGGCTACACCTTC.

Relative to its sample, this clone is medium-sized. The rearrangement joins TRBV7-6 to TRBJ1-1, with D uncertain. Trimming removed 5 bases at V and 3 bases at J, with 10 bases between. Germline CDR1 and CDR2: SGHVS and FNYEAQ. This CDR3 contains 13 residues. CDR3 region: CASSVIRDTEAFF. CDR3 nucleotides: TGTGCCAGCAGCGTGATTCGGGACACTGAAGCTTTCTTT.

The chain carries TRBV28 and TRBJ1-4, with TRBD1 matching over 9 bases. This CDR3 spans 16 amino acids. V was clipped by 5 bases and J by 5 bases; unmatched bases: 9. The V gene's germline CDR1 is MDHEN and CDR2 SYDVKM. The CDR3 region is CASSEPGGQGNEKLFF. The CDR3 bases are TGTGCCAGCAGTGAGCCTGGAGGACAGGGGAATGAAAAACTGTTTTTT. The full variable domain, rest sourced from reference TRBV28 and TRBJ1-4, is DVKVTQSSRYLVKRTGEKVFLECVQDMDHENMFWYRQDPGLGLRLIYFSYDVKMKEKGDIPEGYSVSREKKERFSLILESASTNQTSMYLCASSEPGGQGNEKLFFGSGTQLSVL.